This TCR beta chain is from a study of shared clonotypes between healthy human individuals. Regarding the study as a whole: Generally, naive subsets came out with larger estimated richness than memory subsets. Having only a few donors restricted how much genetic and exposure-history diversity was captured. Apart from blood, nothing was sampled; tissue repertoires likely differ.

In the original processing: Junction-only immunoSEQ sequences carried no quality scores, so filtering differed. The data were produced by immunoSEQ multiplex PCR, yet TCRdb's version contains in-frame clones alone and is incomplete. V, J and clone size are taken as reported in that table, and D and trimming were inferred from the DNA itself. The table records over 800,000 clones, nearly 95% of them present only once. This CDR3 is 15 amino acids long. V lost 4 bases and J lost 2; bases outside the gene matches: 4. From germline, CDR1 is SEHNR and CDR2 FQNEAQ (reference sequence). In the naive CD8 group, cells lacked CD45RO and were positively selected for CCR7, so terminally differentiated effector memory CD45RA+ cells were left out. Remarks on this clone: The antigen is undetermined.

The sequenced sample consisted of naive CD8+ T cells sorted from blood. This TCR came from a man aged 25 to 40 in good health. The chain recombines TRBV7-9 with TRBJ2-7, with TRBD1 matching 11 bases. The CDR3 protein is CASSSRDRGAYEQYF. The CDR3 region has the DNA TGTGCCAGCAGCTCCCGGGACAGGGGGGCCTACGAGCAGTACTTC.